This TCR beta chain derives from a study of persistence of HIV-infected CD4 T cells. The immunoSEQ assay was version 4, run in survey mode. Sequencing was performed with immunoSEQ multiplex PCR; in TCRdb, only in-frame clones are kept and a portion is missing. The sample includes under 25,000 clones, 74% seen only once; the top ten take roughly 1.9%. Cells were stimulated with overlapping HIV-1 Gag 15-mer peptides. CD4+ T cells upregulating both CD40 ligand and CD69 were sorted as responding cells. With 3 bases clipped from V and 1 base from J, the junction kept 7 bases outside the gene matches. Germline assignment: CDR1 SGDLS and CDR2 YYNGEE. The CDR3 consists of 17 residues. The count of this clone is one. The antigen is undetermined.

This clonotype originated in an adult man with HIV who was CMV-seropositive. Specimen: CD4+ T cells sorted from PBMCs after approximately 19-hour stimulation, collected from a patient who received antiretroviral therapy. This rearrangement joins TRBV9 to TRBJ2-3; 11 bases map to TRBD2. The CDR3 region has the DNA TGTGCCAGCAGCGGAGGTAGCGGGGGGGCGCGCACAGATACGCAGTATTTT. Protein product: CASSGGSGGARTDTQYF.